The entry below describes one T cell receptor beta chain. Antigen specificity is unknown. CD45RO negativity and positive selection for CCR7 defined naive CD8 cells, a population that excluded terminally differentiated effector memory CD45RA+ cells. This entry is derived from a study of shared clonotypes between healthy human individuals. Study details: Per donor, three plates held CD4 naive cells, three held CD4 memory, two held CD8 naive and one held CD8 memory. Findings and limits, study-wide: An effect of sequencing depth on clonotype sharing among donors was expected.

The method was immunoSEQ multiplex PCR; TCRdb's version includes in-frame clones alone and lacks a portion of them. The profile shows approximately 2,000,000 clones, around 93% of them singletons. V was clipped by 3 bases and J by 4 bases, with 10 bases between them. Germline loops: CDR1 KGHSH, CDR2 LQKENI. The CDR3 is 13 residues long. This sequence was found in a man aged 18 to 35 in good health. Some clones in this sample may be carry-over from other donors' samples. V and J are TRBV18 and TRBJ2-7, with no clear D. Specimen: naive CD8+ T cells from PBMCs. The CDR3 protein is CASSPQRQYEQYF. In DNA form, the CDR3 reads TGTGCCAGCTCACCCCAGAGACAATACGAGCAGTACTTC.